This record concerns one T cell receptor (beta chain) sequence. This sample is drawn from a study of cytomegalovirus exposure and HLA in healthy donors. The CDR3 covers 15 residues. CDR1 and CDR2 (germline): MNHEY, SMNVEV (reference sequence). V lost 2 bases to trimming and J lost 4 bases; unmatched junction nucleotides: 4. PCR involved 60 Vbeta and 13 Jbeta primers. Assay used: immunoSEQ multiplex PCR; TCRdb lists only in-frame clones, some missing. The sample shows roughly 100,000 clones, 70% to 90% of them seen only once. The source material was PBMCs. V is TRBV27 and J is TRBJ2-1; TRBD1 matches at 8 bases. The sequence derives from a man between 40 and 49 years old in good health and CMV-seronegative. This CDR3 is CASSLQDRVYNEQFF. CDR3 nucleotides: TGTGCCAGCAGTTTACAGGACAGGGTATACAATGAGCAGTTCTTC.